Listed below are T cell receptor beta chains from one sample, sequenced in a study of a mutant IDH1 vaccine in newly diagnosed glioma. Generated by immunoSEQ multiplex PCR, the TCRdb table keeps only in-frame clones and is missing some. The sample shows tens of thousands of clones, approximately 80% of them seen only once. The material was PBMCs, obtained from a glioma patient treated with radiotherapy, temozolomide or both. The receptors originated from a man aged 30 to 39 with glioma. Both conserved end residues are part of each CDR3. A D gene is named only where the DNA matches it firmly. The size field is filled for only some rows; it gives once, few, many or a size class.

v_call	d_call	j_call	clone_size	cdr3_aa	cdr3_nt
TRBV4-1	NA	TRBJ2-2	NA	CASSPGTVTGELFF	TGCGCCAGCAGCCCGGGGACCGTTACCGGGGAGCTGTTTTTT
TRBV4-1	TRBD1	TRBJ1-2	NA	CASNRGTGINYGYTF	TGCGCCAGCAACCGGGGGACAGGAATAAACTATGGCTACACCTTC
TRBV5-1	NA	TRBJ1-1	NA	CASSLTGQTTEAFF	TGCGCCAGCAGCTTGACGGGACAAACCACTGAAGCTTTCTTT
TRBV5-1	NA	TRBJ1-2	NA	CASSFGSQTPPYGYTF	TGCGCCAGCAGCTTCGGGAGCCAGACCCCTCCGTATGGCTACACCTTC
TRBV5-6	TRBD1	TRBJ2-7	NA	CASSPRDSPYEQYF	TGTGCCAGCAGCCCTCGGGACAGCCCCTACGAGCAGTACTTC
TRBV19	TRBD1	TRBJ1-2	few	CASSISSGGYGYTF	TGTGCCAGTAGTATTTCCTCAGGGGGCTATGGCTACACCTTC
TRBV21-1	NA	TRBJ2-5	NA	CASSKGQGETQYF	TGTGCCAGCAGCAAAGGACAGGGAGAGACCCAGTACTTC
TRBV5-4	NA	TRBJ2-7	NA	CASSPSVTAYEQYF	TGTGCCAGCAGCCCTAGTGTTACTGCCTACGAGCAGTACTTC
TRBV5-4	NA	TRBJ2-5	NA	CASSSQGSGGEETQYF	TGTGCCAGCAGCTCCCAGGGCTCGGGTGGGGAAGAGACCCAGTACTTC
TRBV29-1	NA	TRBJ1-1	few	CSVWDLNTEAFF	TGCAGCGTCTGGGATCTGAACACTGAAGCTTTCTTT
TRBV7-9	NA	TRBJ2-5	few	CASSLGGTQYF	TGTGCCAGCAGCTTAGGTGGGACCCAGTACTTC
TRBV4-2	TRBD1	TRBJ1-1	NA	CASSHHVGQGNTEAFF	TGTGCCAGCAGCCATCACGTCGGACAGGGGAACACTGAAGCTTTCTTT
TRBV10-3	NA	TRBJ1-1	few	CAISDLNTEAFF	TGTGCCATCAGTGATCTAAACACTGAAGCTTTCTTT
TRBV9	NA	TRBJ1-1	NA	CASSNGHRVGTEAFF	TGTGCCAGCAGCAACGGCCACAGGGTCGGCACTGAAGCTTTCTTT
TRBV25-1	TRBD1	TRBJ1-5	NA	CASSGWGTEQPQHF	TGTGCCAGCAGTGGTTGGGGGACAGAACAGCCCCAGCATTTT
TRBV5-1	NA	TRBJ1-1	NA	CASRLNLNTEAFF	TGCGCCAGCAGGTTAAATTTGAACACTGAAGCTTTCTTT
TRBV29-1	TRBD1	TRBJ2-7	NA	CSVYTTGGTYEQYF	TGCAGCGTCTACACGACAGGGGGAACCTACGAGCAGTACTTC
TRBV5-5	NA	TRBJ1-5	once	CASSLDGGPIDQPQHF	TGTGCCAGCAGCTTGGATGGGGGTCCAATCGATCAGCCCCAGCATTTT
TRBV5-1	TRBD1	TRBJ1-1	once	CASSPSETGLPEAFF	TGCGCCAGCAGCCCTTCGGAGACAGGGCTACCTGAAGCTTTCTTT
TRBV2	TRBD1	TRBJ1-4	NA	CASRKQGVNEKLFF	TGTGCCAGCAGGAAGCAGGGGGTTAATGAAAAACTGTTTTTT
TRBV7-2	NA	TRBJ1-2	NA	CASDQGNSYGYTF	TGTGCCAGCGATCAGGGAAATAGCTATGGCTACACCTTC
TRBV7-8	TRBD2	TRBJ2-3	NA	CASSLPSGGSDTQYF	TGTGCCAGCAGCTTACCGTCCGGGGGGAGTGATACGCAGTATTTT
TRBV27	NA	TRBJ1-2	few	CASSLVPGSVRGYTF	TGTGCCAGCAGTTTAGTTCCAGGGTCGGTGAGGGGCTACACCTTC
TRBV5-1	TRBD1	TRBJ2-7	NA	CASSLDPGGTYEQYF	TGCGCCAGCAGCTTGGACCCAGGGGGAACCTACGAGCAGTACTTC
TRBV29-1	TRBD1	TRBJ2-3	NA	CSGGQESTDTQYF	TGCAGCGGAGGACAGGAGAGCACAGATACGCAGTATTTT
TRBV28	NA	TRBJ1-4	NA	CASSPIWVGSDEKLFF	TGTGCCAGCAGTCCTATTTGGGTAGGCTCTGATGAAAAACTGTTTTTT
TRBV6-5	NA	TRBJ1-3	NA	CASGIGREAGNTIYF	TGTGCCAGCGGCATAGGGAGGGAGGCTGGAAACACCATATATTTT